The clone carrying this T cell receptor (beta chain) was found a few times. Its target is unknown. Trimming cost V 5 bases and J 13 bases, with 8 bases left between them. The CDR3 consists of 9 residues. CDR1 and CDR2 (germline): SGHVS, FNYEAQ. TCRdb re-analysed the reads in MiXCR, keeping a single row per CDR3 protein. The repertoire consists of nearly 700,000 distinct CDR3 sequences, with roughly 33% occurring once and the leading ten covering roughly 20%. The data derive from a study of T cell repertoires in cytomegalovirus infection. In the study overall: Alongside well-studied HLA-B-restricted CMV epitopes, recently identified HLA-C-restricted CMV epitopes were also used. Public TCR beta signatures marked donors with CMV infection and the matching HLA.

Points from the study as a whole: CMV-specific TCR beta clonotypes restricted by HLA-C were the ones dominating the ex vivo response.

The receptor was derived from a human donor in good health (CMV status not recorded). Some clones in this sample may be carry-over from other donors' samples. The chain couples TRBV7-6 to TRBJ1-2; D gene ambiguous. Material: cultured PBMCs, obtained from culture after CMV antigen stimulation. CDR3 protein: CASSAGVTF. CDR3 sequence (DNA): TGTGCCAGCAGCGCGGGAGTCACCTTC. Filled out from reference TRBV7-6 and TRBJ1-2, the complete variable domain reads GAGVSQSPRYKVTKRGQDVALRCDPISGHVSLYWYRQALGQGPEFLTYFNYEAQQDKSGLPNDRFSAERPEGSISTLTIQRTEQRDSAMYRCASSAGVTFGSGTRLTVV.